This T cell receptor beta chain came from a study of T cell changes during pregnancy in multiple sclerosis. V dropped 3 bases and J dropped 9 bases, with 15 bases sitting between them. In germline, CDR1 is SNHLY, CDR2 FYNNEI. The CDR3 has 15 residues. The method was immunoSEQ multiplex PCR; TCRdb's version includes in-frame clones alone and lacks a portion of them. The sample lists some 77,000 clones; around 90% were seen once. This chain connects TRBV2 to TRBJ1-6; maybe TRBD1 (5 bases). Sequenced here: CD4+ T cells from peripheral blood mononuclear cells, sampled before pregnancy. This clonotype was sampled from a female donor with multiple sclerosis, enrolled in a pregnancy study. The CDR3 sequence: CASSEHRGLSSPLHF. CDR3 sequence (DNA): TGTGCCAGCAGTGAGCACCGGGGGTTGAGTTCACCCCTCCACTTT.